This T cell receptor (beta chain) derives from a study of blood T cell repertoires in COVID-19. Study context: Both acute and convalescent COVID-19 samples were obtained from the United States, Italy and Spain. PBMCs, B-cell-depleted T cells, or T cells provided the cDNA or gDNA that made up the material.

Original methodology: It was from reference gene primer amplification that nucleated cell counts were estimated. TCRdb keeps only in-frame clones here, not all; method: immunoSEQ multiplex PCR. V, J and clone size were drawn from that table, and D and trimming were deduced from the DNA. This table has roughly 120,000 clones, roughly 83% appearing once. This clone was found a few times. The V gene end was trimmed by 6 bases and the J gene end by 3 bases; junction bases not matched to a gene: 11. CDR1 is MDHEN, CDR2 SYDVKM, per germline. This CDR3 contains 16 residues. This TCR was sampled from a human donor in a cohort sampled during active COVID-19. The J gene is TRBJ2-7, the V gene TRBV28, with TRBD2 identical over 10 bases. Material for sequencing was peripheral blood. CDR3 DNA sequence: TGTGCCAGCAGCCAGGGGCTAGCGGGAGTTTTCTACGAGCAGTACTTC. Translation: CASSQGLAGVFYEQYF.